The present TCR beta chain was sequenced within a study of shared clonotypes between healthy human individuals. Profiling relied on immunoSEQ multiplex PCR, and the TCRdb table lists in-frame clones only, not all of them. The table includes about 380,000 clones, 96% detected once. As concerns this clone: Other DNA sequences within the sample encode an identical CDR3.

The receptor's source is a young man in good health. Sequenced material: memory CD8+ T cells sorted from blood. Noted subset: CD45RO+ cells pooled with CCR7-negative TemRA cells.

The CDR3 DNA reads TGCGCCAGCAGCTTCAGTTCTGGAAACACCATATATTTT. It yields the protein CASSFSSGNTIYF. The V and J genes are TRBV5-1 and TRBJ1-3; D is unclear. The V gene's germline CDR1 is SGHRS and CDR2 YFSETQ. The germline V and J ends were trimmed by 2 bases and 1 base, with 4 bases remaining between them. This CDR3 spans 13 amino acids.